This T cell receptor (beta chain) was sequenced in a study of T cell responses to AZD1222 COVID-19 vaccine. Study findings and constraints: Reportedly, nearly half the spike-specific TCRs target unmutated variant regions.

V was clipped by 1 base and J by 11 bases, with 12 bases between them. CDR3 size: 12 residues. Method: immunoSEQ multiplex PCR; TCRdb's copy keeps in-frame clones and lacks some. The data contain under 200,000 clones, about 83% of them singletons. Notes on this clone: Its antigen is undetermined.

Sequencing used peripheral blood, obtained 28 days after the second AZD1222 dose. The receptor's source is an adult who received the AZD1222 COVID-19 vaccine. The chain links TRBV12-3 or TRBV12-4 to TRBJ2-7, with no clear D. This CDR3 reads CASSLGLPQKYF. The CDR3 DNA sequence: TGTGCCAGCAGTTTAGGGCTGCCCCAGAAGTACTTC.